A single sample gave rise to the 20 T cell receptor beta chains below, sequenced in a study of cytomegalovirus exposure and HLA in healthy donors. Some clones are missing from TCRdb's copy, which holds only in-frame ones; the method was immunoSEQ multiplex PCR. The table records about 160,000 clones, 90% to 97% of them present only once. Material: PBMCs. The receptors originated from a woman between 18 and 30 years old in good health and CMV-seronegative.

This rearrangement joins TRBV4-2 to TRBJ2-2; 9 bases match TRBD2. Germline V CDR1 and CDR2: LGHNA, YNFKEQ. Germline trimming cut 1 base from V and 3 bases from J; bases unmatched to any gene: 6. The CDR3 length is 17 residues. CDR3 sequence reads: CASSQGGVAGDTGELFF. The CDR3 DNA reads as TGTGCCAGCAGCCAAGGGGGGGTAGCGGGGGACACCGGGGAGCTGTTTTTT.

The chain carries TRBV6-6 and TRBJ2-3; a possible D gene is TRBD2 (5 bases). From germline, CDR1 is MNHNY and CDR2 SVGAGI (reference sequence). Trimming removed 6 bases from V and 3 bases from J, with 13 bases in between. The CDR3 is made up of 14 amino acids. CDR3: CASSPWESTDTQYF. The DNA of the CDR3 is TGTGCCAGCAGCCCCTGGGAGTCAACAGATACGCAGTATTTT.

The chain is built from TRBV5-6 and TRBJ1-2; D is unresolved. Germline-derived CDR1 and CDR2 are SGHDT and YYEEEE. V gave up 0 bases and J gave up 5 bases, with 14 bases separating them. The length of the CDR3 is 15 residues. CDR3 amino acids: CASSLETGRVYGYTF. The CDR3 region has the DNA TGTGCCAGCAGCTTGGAGACGGGGAGGGTTTATGGCTACACCTTC.

Written as DNA, the CDR3 is TGTGCCAGTAGTCCCCTCGCGAGGCGAGGTCGAATAACTGAAGCTTTCTTT. Translated, it gives CASSPLARRGRITEAFF. This rearrangement joins TRBV19 to TRBJ1-1; D not resolved. Germline CDR1 is LNHDA and CDR2 is SQIVND (reference sequence). This CDR3 has 17 residues. The V gene lost 5 bases and the J gene lost 5 bases, with 24 bases spanning the gap.

CDR3 coding DNA: TGTGCCAGTAGTATAGCGGTGAACACTGAAGCTTTCTTT. This codes for CASSIAVNTEAFF. The chain recombines TRBV19 with TRBJ1-1; no clear D gene. Per germline, CDR1 LNHDA and CDR2 SQIVND (reference sequence). CDR3 length: 13 amino acids. The ends were cut back, 1 base at V and 0 bases at J, with 3 bases in the middle. The variable domain in full, with the rest retrieved from reference TRBV19 and TRBJ1-1, is DGGITQSPKYLFRKEGQNVTLSCEQNLNHDAMYWYRQDPGQGLRLIYYSQIVNDFQKGDIAEGYSVSREKKESFPLTVTSAQKNPTAFYLCASSIAVNTEAFFGQGTRLTVV.

V is TRBV4-3 and J is TRBJ2-7; the D gene is possibly TRBD2 (5 bases). CDR1 and CDR2 (germline): LGHNA, YSLEER. This CDR3 has 14 residues. V gave up 0 bases and J gave up 1 base, with 7 bases separating them. The CDR3 region is CASSQDRTSYEQYF. CDR3 nucleotides: TGCGCCAGCAGCCAAGACCGGACTTCCTACGAGCAGTACTTC.

This rearrangement joins TRBV12-5 to TRBJ1-1; 8 bases align to TRBD1. Germline V gene lookup returns CDR1 LGHNT and CDR2 FRNRAP. The CDR3 has 18 amino acids. Germline trimming cut 1 base from V and 1 base from J; bases unmatched to any gene: 11. CDR3 residues: CASGLAGQDRVRNTEAFF. Here the CDR3 DNA reads TGTGCTAGTGGTTTGGCCGGCCAGGACAGGGTGAGGAACACTGAAGCTTTCTTT.

This clone has a single count. CDR3 sequence (DNA): TGTGCCAGCAGCCCAACGGGACAGGGAGGTCTGGAGAACTATGGCTACACCTTC. Residues: CASSPTGQGGLENYGYTF. This chain links TRBV7-9 with TRBJ1-2, with TRBD1 matching 9 bases. The CDR3 consists of 18 residues. Germline-derived CDR1 and CDR2 are SEHNR and FQNEAQ (reference sequence). With 5 bases clipped from V and 2 bases from J, the junction kept 15 bases outside the gene matches.

This chain links TRBV5-1 with TRBJ2-1; 8 bases match TRBD2. Germline assignment: CDR1 SGHRS and CDR2 YFSETQ. Trimming took 5 bases from V and 7 from J; bases not matched to a gene: 8. The CDR3 consists of 14 residues. The CDR3 loop reads CASSRGGQGNEQFF. For the CDR3, the DNA is TGCGCCAGCAGTCGGGGGGGGCAAGGAAATGAGCAGTTCTTC.

This chain uses TRBV4-2 with TRBJ1-6; D is uncertain. Germline V CDR1 and CDR2: LGHNA, YNFKEQ. V was trimmed by 3 bases and J by 7 bases, leaving 4 bases between them. This CDR3 has 12 residues. The CDR3 DNA reads TGTGCCAGCAGCCACCTCAATTCACCCCTCCACTTT. This codes for CASSHLNSPLHF.

This chain connects TRBV5-1 to TRBJ2-1; a weak D match, TRBD1 (6 bases). Germline values: CDR1 SGHRS, CDR2 YFSETQ. The CDR3 extends over 13 amino acids. V lost 4 bases and J lost 5, with 10 bases in between. The CDR3 bases are TGCGCCAGCAGCGATTCAGGGGACAATGAGCAGTTCTTC. It yields the protein CASSDSGDNEQFF.

This chain joins TRBV6-1 and TRBJ1-2; TRBD1 matches 9 bases. This CDR3 is built from 15 residues. Trimming cost V 4 bases and J 7 bases; bases outside gene matches: 10. Germline CDR1 MNHNS, CDR2 SASEGT. The CDR3 DNA sequence: TGTGCCAGCAGTGTAACAGGGGGCGCGTCTAGTGGCTACACCTTC. Amino acid sequence: CASSVTGGASSGYTF.

The count of this clone is one. V gene TRBV6-1 combines with J gene TRBJ1-6; 10 bases agree with TRBD1. CDR1 and CDR2 (germline): MNHNS, SASEGT. The CDR3 extends over 17 amino acids. After removal of 4 bases from V and 7 bases from J, the junction contained 10 bases not matched to a gene. CDR3 nucleotide sequence: TGTGCCAGCAGTGGAAGGGCTCGGGGACAGGGGAATTCACCCCTCCACTTT. Encoded protein: CASSGRARGQGNSPLHF.

This rearrangement joins TRBV6-5 to TRBJ2-7; 7 positions match TRBD1. V lost 0 bases to trimming and J lost 3 bases; unmatched junction nucleotides: 5. This CDR3 is built from 15 residues. Germline V gives CDR1 MNHEY, CDR2 SVGAGI. DNA for the CDR3: TGTGCCAGCAGTTACTCCCAAGGGGGCAGCTACGAGCAGTACTTC. It yields the protein CASSYSQGGSYEQYF.

The chain combines TRBV15 with TRBJ2-7, with 7 bases aligning to TRBD2. Germline V lookup: CDR1 LNHNV, CDR2 YYDKDF (reference sequence). V gave up 0 bases and J gave up 5 bases; unmatched junction bases: 13. This CDR3 is 17 amino acids long. CDR3: CATSRDASGALRDEQYF. CDR3 nucleotides: TGTGCCACCAGCAGAGATGCGAGCGGGGCCCTCCGCGACGAGCAGTACTTC.

V usage is TRBV19 and J usage is TRBJ2-7; 7 bases match TRBD2. Germline CDR1 and CDR2: LNHDA and SQIVND (reference sequence). The CDR3 has 14 residues. Germline trimming cut 5 bases from V and 0 bases from J; bases unmatched to any gene: 4. CDR3 DNA: TGTGCCAGTAGTGCGGGGGAGAGCTCCTACGAGCAGTACTTC. The encoded protein is CASSAGESSYEQYF.

This rearrangement joins TRBV6-1 to TRBJ2-7, with 7 bases identical to TRBD1. Germline assignment: CDR1 MNHNS and CDR2 SASEGT. CDR3 length equals 14 residues. J lost 0 bases, V lost 8 bases, and 7 bases had no gene match. CDR3 amino acids: CASGYRGSSYEQYF. DNA of the CDR3: TGTGCCAGCGGATACAGGGGTAGCTCCTACGAGCAGTACTTC.

This clone was observed once. This chain connects TRBV6-5 to TRBJ1-1; 8 nucleotides line up with TRBD1. Germline trimming cut 2 bases from V and 8 bases from J; bases unmatched to any gene: 1. Germline-derived CDR1 and CDR2 are MNHEY and SVGAGI. The CDR3 is 12 residues long. The CDR3 DNA reads TGTGCCAGCAGTTACCGACAGGGGGAAGCTTTCTTT. This gives the protein CASSYRQGEAFF.

This clone has a single count. The chain uses TRBV7-2 and TRBJ1-5; D gene unclear. The CDR3 length is 13 residues. V was cut by 1 base and J by 5 bases, with 6 bases left in between. Germline CDR1 reads SGHTA; CDR2 reads FQGNSA. CDR3 nucleotide sequence: TGTGCCAGCAGCTTAGTGTCGGATCAGCCCCAGCATTTT. It yields the protein CASSLVSDQPQHF.

V is TRBV6-1 and J is TRBJ2-3, with 8 positions matching TRBD2. The CDR3 is made up of 17 amino acids. V lost 1 base and J lost 9; bases outside the gene matches: 15. Germline V gene sequence: CDR1 MNHNS, CDR2 SASEGT. CDR3 amino acids: CASSEGSGSFTGGTQYF. DNA for the CDR3: TGTGCCAGCAGTGAAGGGTCAGGATCCTTCACGGGAGGGACGCAGTATTTT.